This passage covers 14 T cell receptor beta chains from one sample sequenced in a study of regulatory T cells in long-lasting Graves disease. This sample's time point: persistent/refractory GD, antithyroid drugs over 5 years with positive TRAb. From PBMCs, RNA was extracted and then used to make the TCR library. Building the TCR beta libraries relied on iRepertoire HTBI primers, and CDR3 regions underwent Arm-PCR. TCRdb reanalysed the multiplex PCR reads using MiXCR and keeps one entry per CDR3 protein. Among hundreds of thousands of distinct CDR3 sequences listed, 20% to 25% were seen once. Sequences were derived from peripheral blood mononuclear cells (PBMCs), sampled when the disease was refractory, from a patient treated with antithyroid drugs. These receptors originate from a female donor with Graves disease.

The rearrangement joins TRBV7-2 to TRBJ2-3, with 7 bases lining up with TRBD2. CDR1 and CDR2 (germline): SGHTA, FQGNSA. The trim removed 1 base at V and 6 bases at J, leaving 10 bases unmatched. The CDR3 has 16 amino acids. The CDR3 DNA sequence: TGTGCCAGCAGCTTAGTGGCTAGCGGCTTGGGGGATACGCAGTATTTT. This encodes CASSLVASGLGDTQYF. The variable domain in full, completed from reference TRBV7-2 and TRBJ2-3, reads GAGVSQSPSNKVTEKGKDVELRCDPISGHTALYWYRQSLGQGLEFLIYFQGNSAPDKSGLPSDRFSAERTGGSVSTLTIQRTQQEDSAVYLCASSLVASGLGDTQYFGPGTRLTVL.

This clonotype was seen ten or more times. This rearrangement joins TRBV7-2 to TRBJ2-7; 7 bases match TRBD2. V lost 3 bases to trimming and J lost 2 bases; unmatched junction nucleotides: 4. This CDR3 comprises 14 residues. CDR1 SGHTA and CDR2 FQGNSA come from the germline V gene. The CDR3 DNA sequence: TGTGCCAGCAGCTTTGGGCTAGCGGCCTACGAGCAGTACTTC. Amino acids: CASSFGLAAYEQYF.

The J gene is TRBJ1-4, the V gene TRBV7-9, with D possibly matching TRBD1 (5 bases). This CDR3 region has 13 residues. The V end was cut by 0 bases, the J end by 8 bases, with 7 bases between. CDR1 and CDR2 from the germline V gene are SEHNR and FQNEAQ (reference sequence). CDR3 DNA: TGTGCCAGCAGCTTAGCGTGGGGGGAAAAACTGTTTTTT. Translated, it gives CASSLAWGEKLFF.

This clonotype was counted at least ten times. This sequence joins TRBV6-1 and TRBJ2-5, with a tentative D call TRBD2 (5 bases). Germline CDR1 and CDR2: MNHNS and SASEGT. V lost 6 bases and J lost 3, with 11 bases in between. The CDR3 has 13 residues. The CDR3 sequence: CASRTSAEETQYF. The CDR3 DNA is TGTGCCAGCAGAACCTCAGCGGAAGAGACCCAGTACTTC.

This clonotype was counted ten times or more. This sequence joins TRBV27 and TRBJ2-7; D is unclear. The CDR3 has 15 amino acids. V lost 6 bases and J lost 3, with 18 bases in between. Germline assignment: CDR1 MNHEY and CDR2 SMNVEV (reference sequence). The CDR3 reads CASSRSVGIVYEQYF. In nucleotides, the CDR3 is TGTGCCAGCAGCCGATCTGTGGGTATAGTCTACGAGCAGTACTTC.

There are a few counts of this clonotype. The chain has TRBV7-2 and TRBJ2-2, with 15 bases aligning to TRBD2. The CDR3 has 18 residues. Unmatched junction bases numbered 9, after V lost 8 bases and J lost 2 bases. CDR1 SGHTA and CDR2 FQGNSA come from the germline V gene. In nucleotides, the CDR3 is TGTGCCAGCGGACTAGCGGGAGGGTTAGAGTCAAACACCGGGGAGCTGTTTTTT. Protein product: CASGLAGGLESNTGELFF.

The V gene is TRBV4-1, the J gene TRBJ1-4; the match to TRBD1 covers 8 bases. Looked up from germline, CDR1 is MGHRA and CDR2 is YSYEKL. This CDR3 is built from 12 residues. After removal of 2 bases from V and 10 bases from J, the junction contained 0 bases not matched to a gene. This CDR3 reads CASSQTGGKLFF. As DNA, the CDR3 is TGCGCCAGCAGCCAAACAGGGGGAAAACTGTTTTTT.

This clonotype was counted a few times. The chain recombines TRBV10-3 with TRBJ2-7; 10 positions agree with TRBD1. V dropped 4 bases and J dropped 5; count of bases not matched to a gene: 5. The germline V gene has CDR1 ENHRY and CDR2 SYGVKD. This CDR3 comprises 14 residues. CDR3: CAISGGTGAHEQYF. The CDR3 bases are TGTGCCATCAGTGGGGGGACAGGGGCCCACGAGCAGTACTTC.

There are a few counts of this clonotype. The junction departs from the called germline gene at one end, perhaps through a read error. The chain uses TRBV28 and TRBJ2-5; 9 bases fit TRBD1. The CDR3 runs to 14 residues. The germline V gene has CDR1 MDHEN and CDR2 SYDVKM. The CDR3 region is CASSPTGGVYEQCF. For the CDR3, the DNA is TGTGCCAGCAGTCCTACAGGGGGCGTTTACGAGCAGTGCTTC.

The CDR3 DNA reads TGTGCCAGCAGCTTCGGGAGGGTTAGTAACTCTGAAGCTTTCTTT. Its protein product is CASSFGRVSNSEAFF. V usage is TRBV5-8 and J usage is TRBJ1-1; D is uncertain. This CDR3 region has 15 residues. The germline CDR1 and CDR2 sequences are SGHTS and YDEGEE. Deletions cut 2 bases from V and 6 bases from J, with 17 bases between.

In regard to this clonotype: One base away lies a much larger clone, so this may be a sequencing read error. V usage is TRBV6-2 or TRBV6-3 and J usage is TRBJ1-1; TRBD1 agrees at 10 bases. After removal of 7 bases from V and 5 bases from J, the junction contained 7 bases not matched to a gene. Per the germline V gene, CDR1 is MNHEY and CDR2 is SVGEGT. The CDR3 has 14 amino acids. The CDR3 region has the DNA TGTGCCAGCAATAGACAGGGGGCGGGTACTGAAGCTTTCTTT. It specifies CASNRQGAGTEAFF.

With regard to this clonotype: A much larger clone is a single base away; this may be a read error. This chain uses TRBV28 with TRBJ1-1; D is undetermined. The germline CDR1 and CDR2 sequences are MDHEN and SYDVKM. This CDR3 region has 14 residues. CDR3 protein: CASRPSRGNTGAFF. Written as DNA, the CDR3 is TGTGCCAGCAGACCTTCTCGCGGGAACACTGGAGCTTTCTTT.

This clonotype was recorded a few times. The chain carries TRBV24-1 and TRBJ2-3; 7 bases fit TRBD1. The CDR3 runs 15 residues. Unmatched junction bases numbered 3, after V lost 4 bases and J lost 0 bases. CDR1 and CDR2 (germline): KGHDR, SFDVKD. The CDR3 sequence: CATSEDRPSTDTQYF. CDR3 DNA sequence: TGTGCCACCAGTGAGGACAGGCCAAGCACAGATACGCAGTATTTT.

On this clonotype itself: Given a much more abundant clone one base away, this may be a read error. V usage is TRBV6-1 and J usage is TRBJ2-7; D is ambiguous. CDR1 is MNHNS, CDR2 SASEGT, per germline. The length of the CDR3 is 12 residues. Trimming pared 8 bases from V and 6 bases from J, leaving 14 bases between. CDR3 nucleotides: TGTGCCAGCGCGCCTCCTAGTTTCGAGCAGTACTTC. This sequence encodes CASAPPSFEQYF.